What follows are 18 T cell receptor beta chains derived from one specimen sequenced in a study of control samples from healthy donors and cancer patients. Profiled with immunoSEQ multiplex PCR; TCRdb holds only in-frame clones, not every one. Among 150,000 to 200,000 clones, roughly 91% were seen once, and the ten largest hold about 1.4%. The material sequenced was blood. All receptors come from a woman aged 25-40 years in good health.

The chain uses TRBV18 and TRBJ2-5; 7 positions match TRBD2. The CDR3 contains 14 residues. Germline loops: CDR1 KGHSH, CDR2 LQKENI. V shed 3 bases, J shed 5 bases, and the junction held 6 bases outside the gene matches. The CDR3 DNA reads as TGTGCCAGCTCACCGCGGGAGAACAAGGAGACCCAGTACTTC. Protein: CASSPRENKETQYF.

This clone was recorded once. The chain is built from TRBV7-2 and TRBJ1-5; possible D gene TRBD1, 5 bases. The CDR3 contains 16 residues. CDR1 SGHTA and CDR2 FQGNSA come from the germline V gene. V lost 1 base to trimming and J lost 2 bases, with 12 bases between them. Written as DNA, the CDR3 is TGTGCCAGCAGCTTAGGTGGGGGGGGAGGCAATCAGCCCCAGCATTTT. Translation gives CASSLGGGGGNQPQHF.

V gene TRBV6-6 combines with J gene TRBJ2-1, with TRBD2 as a possible D gene (6 bases). The CDR3 length is 14 residues. V lost 6 bases to trimming and J lost 2 bases, with 11 bases between them. Looked up from germline, CDR1 is MNHNY and CDR2 is SVGAGI (reference sequence). The CDR3 bases are TGTGCCAGCAGACCGGGACTCACCTACAATGAGCAGTTCTTC. Translation gives CASRPGLTYNEQFF.

For this clone: The sample carries other DNA sequences with the same CDR3. The chain employs TRBV5-1 and TRBJ2-7, with D possibly being TRBD2 (6 bases). The CDR3 runs 14 residues. The germline CDR1 and CDR2 sequences are SGHRS and YFSETQ. Deletions cut 4 bases from V and 3 bases from J, with 14 bases between. In DNA, the CDR3 is TGCGCCAGCAGCCATAGCGGAGGGGACTACGAGCAGTACTTC. It specifies CASSHSGGDYEQYF.

The chain uses TRBV24-1 and TRBJ2-7, with 11 nucleotides matching TRBD1. V shed 2 bases and J 7 bases; nucleotides not matched to a gene: 6. The length of the CDR3 is 15 residues. Germline CDR1 KGHDR, CDR2 SFDVKD. CDR3 amino acids: CATSDSGQGAWEQYF. The CDR3 DNA sequence: TGTGCCACCAGTGATTCCGGACAGGGGGCTTGGGAGCAGTACTTC.

The chain links TRBV11-3 to TRBJ2-5, with a tentative D call TRBD2 (6 bases). CDR3 size: 15 residues. V lost 1 base to trimming and J lost 3 bases, with 12 bases between them. The V gene's germline CDR1 is SGHNT and CDR2 YENEEA. The CDR3 sequence: CASSLGYRREETQYF. Written as DNA, the CDR3 is TGTGCCAGCAGCTTAGGATATCGGAGGGAAGAGACCCAGTACTTC.

This clone appeared a few times. V and J are TRBV28 and TRBJ1-5; TRBD1 matches at 7 bases. Trimming took 6 bases from V and 0 from J; bases not matched to a gene: 5. Germline CDR1 and CDR2: MDHEN and SYDVKM. CDR3 length: 15 residues. DNA of the CDR3: TGTGCCAGCAGCCCCAGGGGGTATAGCAATCAGCCCCAGCATTTT. Its translation is CASSPRGYSNQPQHF.

The chain recombines TRBV3-1 (or the pseudogene TRBV3-2) with TRBJ1-3; D unclear. CDR1 is LGHDT, CDR2 YNNKEL, per germline (reference sequence). CDR3 length: 15 amino acids. Between the trimmed V and J ends, which lost 0 bases and 4 bases, there was a span of 10 bases. CDR3 loop: CASSQDPGPGNTIYF. The CDR3 nucleotides read TGTGCCAGCAGCCAAGATCCTGGGCCCGGAAACACCATATATTTT.

The chain is built from TRBV12-3 or TRBV12-4 and TRBJ2-2; weak D call: TRBD1 (5 bases). This CDR3 is built from 13 residues. The V gene lost 5 bases and the J gene lost 5 bases, with 9 bases spanning the gap. This CDR3 is CASSTRGTGELFF. Here the CDR3 DNA reads TGTGCCAGCAGTACAAGGGGTACCGGGGAGCTGTTTTTT.

V is TRBV6-2 or TRBV6-3 and J is TRBJ2-7; maybe TRBD2 (6 bases). The CDR3 consists of 13 residues. Germline V CDR1 and CDR2: MNHEY, SVGEGT. The V end was cut by 2 bases, the J end by 2 bases, with 7 bases between. The CDR3 region has the DNA TGTGCCAGCAGTTACGCGGGGACCTACGAGCAGTACTTC. It yields the protein CASSYAGTYEQYF.

The rearrangement uses TRBV12-5 and TRBJ1-1, with TRBD1 as a possible D gene (5 bases). The ends were cut back, 1 base at V and 1 base at J, with 7 bases in the middle. The CDR3 is made up of 14 amino acids. Germline CDR1 is LGHNT and CDR2 is FRNRAP. CDR3 residues: CASGLETGNTEAFF. CDR3 sequence (DNA): TGTGCTAGTGGTTTGGAAACAGGGAACACTGAAGCTTTCTTT.

V gene TRBV6-5 combines with J gene TRBJ1-4, with D possibly matching TRBD1 (5 bases). V lost 2 bases and J lost 8, with 12 bases in between. The CDR3 extends over 14 amino acids. Germline-derived CDR1 and CDR2 are MNHEY and SVGAGI. The CDR3 region has the DNA TGTGCCAGCAGTTACGGCGCCAGGGAGGAAAAACTGTTTTTT. This encodes CASSYGAREEKLFF.

The DNA for the CDR3 is TGTGCCAGCAGCCCGACAGGGGATAATTCACCCCTCCACTTT. Translated: CASSPTGDNSPLHF. The J gene is TRBJ1-6, the V gene TRBV6-5, with TRBD1 matching over 8 bases. Germline trimming cut 6 bases from V and 5 bases from J; bases unmatched to any gene: 3. This CDR3 is built from 14 residues. Germline V gene sequence: CDR1 MNHEY, CDR2 SVGAGI.

The chain is built from TRBV19 and TRBJ1-4, with 8 bases lining up with TRBD1. V was pared by 6 bases and J by 8 bases, with 8 bases of the junction left unmatched. In germline, CDR1 is LNHDA, CDR2 SQIVND (reference sequence). The CDR3 consists of 14 residues. The DNA of the CDR3 is TGTGCCAGTAGGACCGACAGGGGACGGGAAAAACTGTTTTTT. Protein: CASRTDRGREKLFF.

The chain carries TRBV3-1 (or the pseudogene TRBV3-2) and TRBJ2-5; perhaps TRBD2 as D (6 bases). CDR3 length equals 14 residues. The V gene lost 6 bases and the J gene lost 5 bases, with 16 bases spanning the gap. Per germline, CDR1 LGHDT and CDR2 YNNKEL (reference sequence). This chain's CDR3 is CASRALASGETQYF. CDR3 sequence (DNA): TGTGCCAGCAGAGCGCTAGCGTCTGGGGAGACCCAGTACTTC.

The table lists this clone with a few counts. V gene TRBV15 combines with J gene TRBJ1-2, with D possibly being TRBD1 (6 bases). Germline CDR1 LNHNV, CDR2 YYDKDF (reference sequence). This CDR3 region has 14 residues. Trimming left V 1 base short and J 6 bases short, with 12 bases between. CDR3 coding DNA: TGTGCCACCAGCAGAGGGACAGAATCCGATGGCTACACCTTC. It translates to CATSRGTESDGYTF.

The CDR3 region has the DNA TGTGCCAGCAGCTTGGGGGTCACCGACAATGAGCAGTTCTTC. Translated: CASSLGVTDNEQFF. V is TRBV5-5 and J is TRBJ2-1; D gene uncertain. Per germline, CDR1 SGHKS and CDR2 YYEKEE (reference sequence). With 0 bases removed from V and 5 bases from J, the gap between germline ends came to 9 bases. The CDR3 contains 14 residues.

J is TRBJ2-3 and V is TRBV6-4; tentatively, D is TRBD1 (6 bases). The CDR3 is made up of 13 amino acids. In germline, CDR1 is MRHNA, CDR2 SNTAGT. V dropped 3 bases and J dropped 5 bases, with 9 bases sitting between them. For the CDR3, the DNA is TGTGCCAGCAGTGAACAGGGCGGAGATACGCAGTATTTT. Translating gives CASSEQGGDTQYF.